The 9 T cell receptor beta chains given below trace back to one sample, sequenced in a study of PD-1 blockade in classical Hodgkin lymphoma. TCRdb's copy holds only in-frame clones and misses some; the assay was immunoSEQ multiplex PCR. The repertoire consists of about 25,000 clones, with 80% occurring once and the leading ten covering 6.5% to 8%. Relapse after autologous stem cell transplantation occurred in every patient, and brentuximab vedotin exposure varied. The starting material was peripheral blood mononuclear cells (PBMCs), obtained at baseline. These receptors were taken from a human donor with classical Hodgkin lymphoma.

This chain uses TRBV30 with TRBJ1-1, with D possibly matching TRBD1 (6 bases). V lost 5 bases and J lost 2, with 12 bases in between. The CDR3 contains 13 residues. Germline assignment: CDR1 GTSNPN and CDR2 SVGIG (reference sequence). The CDR3 reads CAWSGQFNTEAFF. CDR3 nucleotide sequence: TGTGCCTGGTCTGGACAGTTTAACACTGAAGCTTTCTTT.

V and J are TRBV18 and TRBJ2-5; a possible D gene is TRBD1 (6 bases). Between the trimmed V and J ends, which lost 3 bases and 1 base, there was a span of 12 bases. This CDR3 has 15 residues. Germline loops: CDR1 KGHSH, CDR2 LQKENI. The CDR3 DNA reads TGTGCCAGCTCACCCGACAGGTCGGCCCAAGAGACCCAGTACTTC. It encodes CASSPDRSAQETQYF.

This sequence joins TRBV28 and TRBJ2-1; 14 positions match TRBD2. The CDR3 sequence is 17 residues long. CDR1 MDHEN and CDR2 SYDVKM come from the germline V gene. With 8 bases clipped from V and 10 bases from J, the junction kept 16 bases outside the gene matches. The CDR3 spells CASLPGTSGGHPWEQFF. The CDR3 DNA reads TGTGCCAGCCTACCTGGGACTAGCGGGGGCCATCCATGGGAGCAGTTCTTC.

V usage is TRBV19 and J usage is TRBJ1-5; D possibly corresponds to TRBD1 (5 bases). The germline V gene has CDR1 LNHDA and CDR2 SQIVND (reference sequence). CDR3 length: 13 amino acids. V lost 7 bases, J lost 6 bases, and 13 bases lay in between. Written as DNA, the CDR3 is TGTGCCAGTACCCCGCGGGGGATTCAGCCCCAGCATTTT. Translation gives CASTPRGIQPQHF. The whole variable domain, filled in from reference TRBV19 and TRBJ1-5, reads DGGITQSPKYLFRKEGQNVTLSCEQNLNHDAMYWYRQDPGQGLRLIYYSQIVNDFQKGDIAEGYSVSREKKESFPLTVTSAQKNPTAFYLCASTPRGIQPQHFGDGTRLSIL.

The chain is built from TRBV7-8 and TRBJ2-1, with D tentatively TRBD2 (6 bases). The CDR3 has 16 residues. V lost 0 bases to trimming and J lost 4 bases, with 13 bases between them. Germline V gene lookup returns CDR1 SGHVS and CDR2 FQNEAQ. CDR3 in DNA: TGTGCCAGCAGCTTAGCGCGGGACCGTACGTACAATGAGCAGTTCTTC. Protein: CASSLARDRTYNEQFF.

The rearrangement joins TRBV13 to TRBJ2-7; 7 bases are a match to TRBD1. From germline, CDR1 is PRHDT and CDR2 FYEKMQ (reference sequence). Unmatched junction bases numbered 3, after V lost 3 bases and J lost 1 base. The CDR3 covers 14 residues. The CDR3 coding sequence is TGTGCCAGCAGCTTCGGGACAGCGTCCTACGAGCAGTACTTC. The encoded protein is CASSFGTASYEQYF.

V usage is TRBV6-5 and J usage is TRBJ2-5; D might be TRBD1 (6 bases). The J call is uncertain, as TRBJ2-7 better fits the DNA end. Per germline, CDR1 MNHEY and CDR2 SVGAGI. The CDR3 is made up of 15 amino acids. This CDR3 is CASRITGLGAHEQYF. The DNA for the CDR3 is TGTGCCAGCAGAATTACCGGGCTGGGGGCCCACGAGCAGTACTTC.

The J gene is TRBJ2-3, the V gene TRBV10-3, with 11 positions matching TRBD2. CDR3 length: 16 residues. V shed 6 bases and J 4 bases; nucleotides not matched to a gene: 9. The germline CDR1 and CDR2 sequences are ENHRY and SYGVKD. CDR3 DNA: TGTGCCATCAGCCAAAGTATGGGACTAGCGGCAGATACGCAGTATTTT. Protein: CAISQSMGLAADTQYF.

The rearrangement joins TRBV7-2 to TRBJ2-3, with D perhaps matching TRBD2 (6 bases). V was trimmed by 1 base and J by 4 bases, leaving 12 bases between them. The CDR3 spans 15 residues. CDR1 is SGHTA and CDR2 is FQGNSA in the germline V gene. CDR3 DNA sequence: TGTGCCAGCAGCTTAGTATCATCGGGGGCAGATACGCAGTATTTT. Translated, it gives CASSLVSSGADTQYF.